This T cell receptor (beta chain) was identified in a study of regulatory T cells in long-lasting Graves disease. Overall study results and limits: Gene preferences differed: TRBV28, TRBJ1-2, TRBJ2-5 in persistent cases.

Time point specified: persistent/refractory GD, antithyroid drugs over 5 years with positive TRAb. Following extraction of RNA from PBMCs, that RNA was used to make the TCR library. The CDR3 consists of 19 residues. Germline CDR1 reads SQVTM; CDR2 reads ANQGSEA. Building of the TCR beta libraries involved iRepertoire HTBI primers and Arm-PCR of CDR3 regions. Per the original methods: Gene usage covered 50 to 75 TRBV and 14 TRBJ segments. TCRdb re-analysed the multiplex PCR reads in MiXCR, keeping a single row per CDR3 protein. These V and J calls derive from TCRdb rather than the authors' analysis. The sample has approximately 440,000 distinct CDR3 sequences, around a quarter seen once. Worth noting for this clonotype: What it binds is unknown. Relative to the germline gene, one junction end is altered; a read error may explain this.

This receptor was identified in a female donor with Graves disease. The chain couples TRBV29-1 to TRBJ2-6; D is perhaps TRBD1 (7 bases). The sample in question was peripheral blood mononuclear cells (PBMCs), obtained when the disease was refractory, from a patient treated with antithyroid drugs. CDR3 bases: TGCAGCGTCGAAGGAGGGGAACCGAGGGGGCGAGGTGGGGCCAACGTCCTGACTTTC. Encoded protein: CSVEGGEPRGRGGANVLTF.